Below, 18 T cell receptor beta chains from the same sample are listed, as sequenced in a study of cytomegalovirus exposure and HLA in healthy donors. Primers: 60 Vbeta forward and 13 Jbeta reverse. Sequencing used immunoSEQ multiplex PCR; TCRdb keeps in-frame clones, though not all of them. The table has approximately 130,000 clones, 85% to 90% seen once. Source material: PBMCs. These receptors came from a woman aged 30 to 39 in good health and CMV-seropositive.

J is TRBJ1-2 and V is TRBV5-1; 7 bases agree with TRBD1. The CDR3 totals 14 residues. CDR1 and CDR2 from the germline V gene are SGHRS and YFSETQ. Germline trimming cut 1 base from V and 2 bases from J; bases unmatched to any gene: 2. CDR3 region: CASSLTGENYGYTF. CDR3 in DNA: TGCGCCAGCAGCTTGACAGGGGAGAACTATGGCTACACCTTC.

This clone was found a few times. The gene calls are TRBV5-4 and TRBJ2-1; 7 nucleotides match TRBD2. CDR3 length: 15 residues. V lost 2 bases, J lost 4 bases, and 6 bases stayed unmatched. Germline-derived CDR1 and CDR2 are SGHNT and YYREEE (reference sequence). CDR3 sequence: CASSFAGGGYNEQFF. The CDR3, as DNA: TGTGCCAGCAGCTTTGCTGGGGGGGGGTACAATGAGCAGTTCTTC.

This clone was seen a single time. This rearrangement joins TRBV2 to TRBJ2-1, with D possibly matching TRBD1 (5 bases). The V end lost 4 bases, the J end lost 4 bases, and 17 bases lay between the germline ends. Germline V gives CDR1 SNHLY, CDR2 FYNNEI. The CDR3 sequence is 16 residues long. CDR3 sequence (DNA): TGTGCCAGCAGTGGGGCAGGGCTAGTTCGATACAATGAGCAGTTCTTC. Amino acid sequence: CASSGAGLVRYNEQFF.

The rearrangement joins TRBV5-5 to TRBJ1-3; 10 bases are shared with TRBD1. This CDR3 is built from 16 residues. V gave up 1 base and J gave up 2 bases; unmatched junction bases: 3. Germline V gene lookup returns CDR1 SGHKS and CDR2 YYEKEE (reference sequence). The CDR3: CASSLSGTGAGNTIYF. CDR3 DNA sequence: TGTGCCAGCAGCTTGTCCGGGACAGGGGCTGGAAACACCATATATTTT.

The table lists this clone with a few counts. The CDR3: CASSSLDGSTDTQYF. The CDR3 coding sequence is TGTGCCAGCAGTTCACTAGACGGTAGCACAGATACGCAGTATTTT. The V call is TRBV6-1, the J call TRBJ2-3, with D maybe TRBD2 (5 bases). V was shortened by 5 bases and J by 0 bases, with 12 bases between the two germline ends. CDR1 is MNHNS, CDR2 SASEGT, per germline. The CDR3 runs 15 residues.

This clone was seen a single time. V gene TRBV7-6 combines with J gene TRBJ2-3; 11 bases line up with TRBD2. From germline, CDR1 is SGHVS and CDR2 FNYEAQ. V dropped 5 bases and J dropped 2; count of bases not matched to a gene: 6. The CDR3 extends over 16 amino acids. The CDR3 sequence is CASSKLAGGATDTQYF. CDR3 nucleotides: TGTGCCAGCAGCAAGTTAGCGGGGGGGGCCACAGATACGCAGTATTTT.

The chain uses TRBV30 and TRBJ2-1; D is unclear. CDR3 length: 12 residues. Trimming shortened V by 3 bases and J by 7 bases, and 10 bases separated the two germline ends. Germline lookup yields CDR1 GTSNPN and CDR2 SVGIG (reference sequence). CDR3 nucleotide sequence: TGTGCCTGGAGCCTCCAGCGTAATGAGCAGTTCTTC. Encoded protein: CAWSLQRNEQFF.

The chain couples TRBV25-1 to TRBJ2-4; a weak D match, TRBD2 (6 bases). The CDR3 is 14 residues long. The V gene's germline CDR1 is MGHDK and CDR2 SYGVNS. Trimming removed 5 bases from V and 6 bases from J, with 14 bases in between. For the CDR3, the DNA is TGTGCCAGCAGTCCGCCCGGGAGCGTAAACATTCAGTACTTC. Protein product: CASSPPGSVNIQYF.

The chain links TRBV30 to TRBJ1-1, with 9 nucleotides matching TRBD1. There are 12 residues in the CDR3. Germline values: CDR1 GTSNPN, CDR2 SVGIG (reference sequence). After removal of 2 bases from V and 11 bases from J, the junction contained 6 bases not matched to a gene. CDR3 bases: TGTGCCTGGAGTCCACAGGGGGCGTTGGCTTTCTTT. Its translation is CAWSPQGALAFF.

This clone is a singleton in its sample. This chain uses TRBV28 with TRBJ2-3, with 10 nucleotides matching TRBD2. The ends lost 6 bases at V and 2 bases at J; junction bases unmatched: 5. This CDR3 is 15 amino acids long. CDR1 MDHEN and CDR2 SYDVKM come from the germline V gene. This CDR3 is CASSGAGGPTDTQYF. For the CDR3, the DNA is TGTGCCAGCAGCGGAGCGGGAGGGCCCACAGATACGCAGTATTTT.

The V and J genes are TRBV9 and TRBJ1-1; D is possibly TRBD1 (5 bases). The CDR3 runs to 14 residues. Germline V gene lookup returns CDR1 SGDLS and CDR2 YYNGEE. Trimming left V 4 bases short and J 1 base short, with 11 bases between. CDR3 in DNA: TGTGCCAGCAGCCCCGACAGTTCGAACACTGAAGCTTTCTTT. It yields the protein CASSPDSSNTEAFF.

The J gene is TRBJ1-5, the V gene TRBV28; 7 positions agree with TRBD1. The CDR3 is 20 residues long. V trimming: 5 bases; J trimming: 2 bases; junction bases outside the gene matches: 21. Germline CDR1 MDHEN, CDR2 SYDVKM. The CDR3 nucleotides read TGTGCCAGCAGTACTCTGAACAGGGGAAACATTCCGTATGGCAATCAGCCCCAGCATTTT. Translating it yields CASSTLNRGNIPYGNQPQHF.

V is TRBV13 and J is TRBJ2-2, with 9 bases aligning to TRBD2. CDR1 and CDR2 (germline): PRHDT, FYEKMQ (reference sequence). CDR3 length: 16 residues. The J segment lost 7 bases and the V segment lost 3 bases, leaving 9 bases of the junction unmatched. This CDR3 is CASSFMSSGRGGELFF. Here the CDR3 DNA reads TGTGCCAGCAGCTTCATGAGTAGCGGGAGAGGCGGGGAGCTGTTTTTT.

In its sample, this clone was seen a few times. This sequence joins TRBV28 and TRBJ1-1; D is ambiguous. The CDR3 is 13 residues long. V dropped 2 bases and J dropped 6 bases, with 10 bases sitting between them. The V gene's germline CDR1 is MDHEN and CDR2 SYDVKM. The chain's CDR3 is CASSLSGAPEAFF. CDR3 nucleotides: TGTGCCAGCAGTTTAAGCGGTGCCCCTGAAGCTTTCTTT.

The V gene is TRBV5-1, the J gene TRBJ2-5; unclear D gene. The CDR3 spans 12 residues. The V end lost 7 bases, the J end lost 2 bases, and 9 bases lay between the germline ends. The germline CDR1 and CDR2 sequences are SGHRS and YFSETQ. The CDR3 loop reads CASAAGQETQYF. For the CDR3, the DNA is TGCGCCAGCGCCGCCGGTCAAGAGACCCAGTACTTC.

The rearrangement joins TRBV2 to TRBJ2-1; 8 bases map to TRBD1. Germline assignment: CDR1 SNHLY and CDR2 FYNNEI. The CDR3 length is 15 residues. Germline trimming cut 0 bases from V and 10 bases from J; bases unmatched to any gene: 8. CDR3 coding DNA: TGTGCCAGCAGTGAAGCAGGACAGGGACTGAGCGAGCAGTTCTTC. Residues: CASSEAGQGLSEQFF.

The chain's CDR3 is CASVEDLYGTEAFF. Here the CDR3 DNA reads TGTGCCAGCGTTGAGGATTTATATGGCACTGAAGCTTTCTTT. This chain links TRBV28 with TRBJ1-1; no clear D. This CDR3 region has 14 residues. The V gene lost 8 bases and the J gene lost 4 bases, with 17 bases spanning the gap. Germline lookup yields CDR1 MDHEN and CDR2 SYDVKM.

The chain employs TRBV18 and TRBJ2-7; weak D call: TRBD2 (5 bases). V lost 5 bases and J lost 3, with 11 bases in between. This CDR3 comprises 13 residues. Germline V gives CDR1 KGHSH, CDR2 LQKENI. The chain's CDR3 is CASSGREDYEQYF. The CDR3 coding sequence is TGTGCCAGCTCAGGCCGGGAAGACTACGAGCAGTACTTC.